This T cell receptor (beta chain) stems from a study of control samples from healthy donors and cancer patients. V was clipped by 5 bases and J by 0 bases, with 20 bases between them. The CDR3 spans 19 residues. Germline V gene sequence: CDR1 LGHNA, CDR2 YNFKEQ. TCRdb's copy holds only in-frame clones and misses some; the assay was immunoSEQ multiplex PCR. The data hold 90,000 to 120,000 clones, with almost 85% observed a single time. The chain joins TRBV4-2 to TRBJ1-6; D is undetermined. The TCR comes from a man aged 18 to 30 in good health. Sample: blood. The CDR3 is CASSSGHFMLSSYNSPLHF. CDR3 DNA sequence: TGTGCCAGCAGCTCTGGCCACTTTATGCTGAGCTCCTATAATTCACCCCTCCACTTT.